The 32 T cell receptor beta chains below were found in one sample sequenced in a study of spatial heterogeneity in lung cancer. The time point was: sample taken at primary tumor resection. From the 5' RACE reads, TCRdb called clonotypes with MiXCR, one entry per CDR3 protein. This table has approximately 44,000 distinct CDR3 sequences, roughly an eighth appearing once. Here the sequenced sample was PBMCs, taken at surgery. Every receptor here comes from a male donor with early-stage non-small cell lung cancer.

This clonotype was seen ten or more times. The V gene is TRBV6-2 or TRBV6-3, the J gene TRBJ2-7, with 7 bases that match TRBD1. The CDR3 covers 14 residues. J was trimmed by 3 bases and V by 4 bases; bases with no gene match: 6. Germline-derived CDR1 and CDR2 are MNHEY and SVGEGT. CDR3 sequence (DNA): TGTGCCAGCAGTTCCCCGGGACAGAGCTACGAGCAGTACTTC. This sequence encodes CASSSPGQSYEQYF.

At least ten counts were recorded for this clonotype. The CDR3 nucleotides read TGTGCCAGCAGTGGGGGGACTGACCGCTCTGGAAACACCATATATTTT. It yields the protein CASSGGTDRSGNTIYF. The gene calls are TRBV6-5 and TRBJ1-3; possible D gene TRBD1, 5 bases. CDR1 and CDR2 from the germline V gene are MNHEY and SVGAGI. V lost 5 bases and J 0 bases, leaving 14 bases between the germline ends. The CDR3 loop spans 16 amino acids.

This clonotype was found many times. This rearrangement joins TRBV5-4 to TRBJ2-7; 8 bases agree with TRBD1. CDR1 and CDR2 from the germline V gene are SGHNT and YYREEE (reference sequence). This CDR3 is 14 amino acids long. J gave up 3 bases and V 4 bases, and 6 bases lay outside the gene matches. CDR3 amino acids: CASSRRDRFYEQYF. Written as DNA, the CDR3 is TGTGCCAGCAGCCGCCGGGACAGGTTCTACGAGCAGTACTTC.

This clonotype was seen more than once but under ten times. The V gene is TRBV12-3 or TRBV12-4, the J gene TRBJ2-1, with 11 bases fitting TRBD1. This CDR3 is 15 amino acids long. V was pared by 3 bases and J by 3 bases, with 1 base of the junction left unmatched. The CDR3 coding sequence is TGTGCCAGCAGTTTTGGGACAGGGGGCTACAATGAGCAGTTCTTC. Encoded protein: CASSFGTGGYNEQFF.

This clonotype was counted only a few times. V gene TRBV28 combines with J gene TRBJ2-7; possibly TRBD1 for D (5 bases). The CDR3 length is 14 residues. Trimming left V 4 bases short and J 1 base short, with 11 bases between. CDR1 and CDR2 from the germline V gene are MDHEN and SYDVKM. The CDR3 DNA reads TGTGCCAGCAGTTCCTGGACATCTTCCTACGAGCAGTACTTC. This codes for CASSSWTSSYEQYF.

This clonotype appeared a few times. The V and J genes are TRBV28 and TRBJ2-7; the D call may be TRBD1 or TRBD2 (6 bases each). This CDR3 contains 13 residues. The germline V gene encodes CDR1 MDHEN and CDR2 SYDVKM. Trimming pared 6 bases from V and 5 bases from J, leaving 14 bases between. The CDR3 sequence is CASRRPGADEQYF. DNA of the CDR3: TGTGCCAGCAGGCGCCCGGGGGCTGACGAGCAGTACTTC.

The CDR3 spells CASTPGLAGSLGQYF. In DNA form, the CDR3 reads TGCGCCAGCACCCCGGGACTAGCGGGGTCCTTGGGGCAGTACTTC. The genes are TRBV5-1 and TRBJ2-7, with 13 bases identical to TRBD2. V lost 6 bases, J lost 9 bases, and 12 bases stayed unmatched. Germline values: CDR1 SGHRS, CDR2 YFSETQ. The CDR3 length is 15 residues.

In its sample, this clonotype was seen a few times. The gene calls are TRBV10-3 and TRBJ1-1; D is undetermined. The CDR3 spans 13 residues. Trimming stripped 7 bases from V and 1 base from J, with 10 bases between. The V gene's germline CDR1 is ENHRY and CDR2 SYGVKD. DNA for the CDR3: TGTGCCATCAAGGGAAATCAGAACACTGAAGCTTTCTTT. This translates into CAIKGNQNTEAFF.

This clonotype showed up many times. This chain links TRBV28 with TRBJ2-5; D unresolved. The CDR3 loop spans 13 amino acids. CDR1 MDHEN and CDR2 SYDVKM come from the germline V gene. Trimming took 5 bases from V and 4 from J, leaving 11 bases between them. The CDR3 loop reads CASSPPGVETQYF. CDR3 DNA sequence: TGTGCCAGCAGTCCCCCAGGCGTAGAGACCCAGTACTTC. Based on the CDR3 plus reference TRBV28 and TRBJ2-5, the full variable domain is DVKVTQSSRYLVKRTGEKVFLECVQDMDHENMFWYRQDPGLGLRLIYFSYDVKMKEKGDIPEGYSVSREKKERFSLILESASTNQTSMYLCASSPPGVETQYFGPGTRLLVL.

CDR3 sequence: CASSSGTGAIAGELFF. DNA for the CDR3: TGTGCCAGCAGCTCAGGGACAGGGGCTATCGCCGGGGAGCTGTTTTTT. The chain carries TRBV5-6 and TRBJ2-2, with TRBD1 matching 10 bases. This CDR3 spans 16 amino acids. Trimming cost V 3 bases and J 6 bases; bases outside gene matches: 8. Germline V CDR1 and CDR2: SGHDT, YYEEEE. The complete variable domain, with remaining parts taken from reference TRBV5-6 and TRBJ2-2, reads DAGVTQSPTHLIKTRGQQVTLRCSPKSGHDTVSWYQQALGQGPQFIFQYYEEEERQRGNFPDRFSGHQFPNYSSELNVNALLLGDSALYLCASSSGTGAIAGELFFGEGSRLTVL.

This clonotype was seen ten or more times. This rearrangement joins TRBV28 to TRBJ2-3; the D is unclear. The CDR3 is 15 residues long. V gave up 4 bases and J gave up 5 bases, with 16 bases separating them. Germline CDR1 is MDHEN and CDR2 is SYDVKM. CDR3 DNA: TGTGCCAGCAGTTCCCGTTCAATCCCGCGAGATACGCAGTATTTT. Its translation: CASSSRSIPRDTQYF.

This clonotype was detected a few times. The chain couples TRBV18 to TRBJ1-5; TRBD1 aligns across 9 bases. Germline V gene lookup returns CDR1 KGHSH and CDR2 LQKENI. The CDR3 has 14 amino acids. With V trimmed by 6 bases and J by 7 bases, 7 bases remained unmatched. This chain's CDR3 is CASSSGTGHQPQHF. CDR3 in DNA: TGTGCCAGCTCGTCCGGGACAGGGCACCAGCCCCAGCATTTT.

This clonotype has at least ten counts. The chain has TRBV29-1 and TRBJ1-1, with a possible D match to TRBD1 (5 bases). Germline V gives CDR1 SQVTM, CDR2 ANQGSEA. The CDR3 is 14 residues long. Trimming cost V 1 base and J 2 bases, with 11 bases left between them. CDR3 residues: CSVEGLGRNTEAFF. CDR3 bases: TGCAGCGTTGAAGGGCTGGGACGAAACACTGAAGCTTTCTTT.

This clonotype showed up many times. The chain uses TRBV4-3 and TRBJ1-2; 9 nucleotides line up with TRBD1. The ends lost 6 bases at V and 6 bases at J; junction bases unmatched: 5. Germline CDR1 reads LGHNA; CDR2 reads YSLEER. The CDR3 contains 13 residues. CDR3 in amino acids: CASRPTGGHGYTF. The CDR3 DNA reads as TGCGCCAGCAGACCAACAGGGGGCCATGGCTACACCTTC.

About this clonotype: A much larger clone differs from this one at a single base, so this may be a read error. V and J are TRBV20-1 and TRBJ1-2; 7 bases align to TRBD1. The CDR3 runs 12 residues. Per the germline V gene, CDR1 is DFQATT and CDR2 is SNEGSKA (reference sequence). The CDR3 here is CSVPDRHSGYAF. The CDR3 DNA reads TGCAGTGTCCCGGACAGGCACTCTGGCTACGCCTTC.

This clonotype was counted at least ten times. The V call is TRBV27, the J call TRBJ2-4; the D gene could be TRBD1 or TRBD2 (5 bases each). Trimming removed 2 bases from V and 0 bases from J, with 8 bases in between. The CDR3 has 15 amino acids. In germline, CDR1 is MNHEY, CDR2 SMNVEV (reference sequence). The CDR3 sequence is CASSLGGLAKNIQYF. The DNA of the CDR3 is TGTGCCAGCAGTTTAGGGGGATTAGCCAAAAACATTCAGTACTTC.

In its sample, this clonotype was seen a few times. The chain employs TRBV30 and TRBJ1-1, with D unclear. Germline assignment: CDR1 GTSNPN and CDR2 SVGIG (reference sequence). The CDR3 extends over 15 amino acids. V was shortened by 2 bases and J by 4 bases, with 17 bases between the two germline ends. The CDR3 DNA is TGTGCCTGGAGTCGGTCCCCCGCCCAAGCCACTGAAGCTTTCTTT. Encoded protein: CAWSRSPAQATEAFF.

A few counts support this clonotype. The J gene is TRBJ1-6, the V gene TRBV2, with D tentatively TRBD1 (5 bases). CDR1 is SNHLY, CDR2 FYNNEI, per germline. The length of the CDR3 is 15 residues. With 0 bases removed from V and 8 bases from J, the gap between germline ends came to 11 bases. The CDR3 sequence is CASSEALGADSPLHF. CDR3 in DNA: TGTGCCAGCAGTGAAGCTTTAGGGGCGGATTCACCCCTCCACTTT.

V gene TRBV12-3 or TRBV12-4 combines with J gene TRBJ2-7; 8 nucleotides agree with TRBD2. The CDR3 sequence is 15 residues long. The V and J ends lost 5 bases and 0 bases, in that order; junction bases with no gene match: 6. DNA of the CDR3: TGTGCCAGCAGTCCAATCAGCGGGAGCTCCTACGAGCAGTACTTC. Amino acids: CASSPISGSSYEQYF.

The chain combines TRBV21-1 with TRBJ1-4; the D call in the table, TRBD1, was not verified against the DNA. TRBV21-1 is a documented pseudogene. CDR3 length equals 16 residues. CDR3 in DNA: TGTGCCAGCAGCAAAATCCGCGACAGGGCGGATGAAAAACTGTTTTTT. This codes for CASSKIRDRADEKLFF.

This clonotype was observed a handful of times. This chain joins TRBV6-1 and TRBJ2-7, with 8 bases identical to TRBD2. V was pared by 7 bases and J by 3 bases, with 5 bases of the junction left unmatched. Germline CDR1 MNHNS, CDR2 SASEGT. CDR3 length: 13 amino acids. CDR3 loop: CASTIAGNYEQYF. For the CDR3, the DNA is TGTGCCAGCACGATAGCGGGAAACTACGAGCAGTACTTC.

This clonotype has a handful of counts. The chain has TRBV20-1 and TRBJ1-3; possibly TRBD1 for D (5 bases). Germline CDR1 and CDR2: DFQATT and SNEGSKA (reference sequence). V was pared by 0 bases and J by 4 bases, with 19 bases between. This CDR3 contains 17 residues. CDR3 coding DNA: TGCAGTGCTAGAGATCGGGACGAACTCGGGCCCGGAAACACCATATATTTT. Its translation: CSARDRDELGPGNTIYF.

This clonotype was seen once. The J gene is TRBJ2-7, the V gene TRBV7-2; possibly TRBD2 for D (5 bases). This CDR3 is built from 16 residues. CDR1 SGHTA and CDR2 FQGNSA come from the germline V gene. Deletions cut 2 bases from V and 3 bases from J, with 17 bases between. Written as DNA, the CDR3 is TGTGCCAGCAGCTTAAGGTTCAGAGGGTATGACTACGAGCAGTACTTC. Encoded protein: CASSLRFRGYDYEQYF.

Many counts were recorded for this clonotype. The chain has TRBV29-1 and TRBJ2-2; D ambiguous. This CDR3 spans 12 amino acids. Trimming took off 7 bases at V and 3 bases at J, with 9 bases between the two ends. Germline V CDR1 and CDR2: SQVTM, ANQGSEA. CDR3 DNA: TGCAGCGCCGTCCCTTACACCGGGGAGCTGTTTTTT. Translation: CSAVPYTGELFF.

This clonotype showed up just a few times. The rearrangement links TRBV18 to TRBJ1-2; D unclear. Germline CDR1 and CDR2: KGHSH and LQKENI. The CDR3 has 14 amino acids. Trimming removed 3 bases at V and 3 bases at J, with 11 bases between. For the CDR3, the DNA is TGTGCCAGCTCACCCGGACTGGCGGACTATGGCTACACCTTC. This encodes CASSPGLADYGYTF.

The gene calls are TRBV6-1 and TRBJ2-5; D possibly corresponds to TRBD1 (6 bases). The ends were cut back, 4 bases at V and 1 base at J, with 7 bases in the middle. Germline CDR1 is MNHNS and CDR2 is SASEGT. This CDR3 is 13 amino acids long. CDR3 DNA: TGTGCCAGCAGTGGGACAGTCCAAGAGACCCAGTACTTC. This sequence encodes CASSGTVQETQYF.

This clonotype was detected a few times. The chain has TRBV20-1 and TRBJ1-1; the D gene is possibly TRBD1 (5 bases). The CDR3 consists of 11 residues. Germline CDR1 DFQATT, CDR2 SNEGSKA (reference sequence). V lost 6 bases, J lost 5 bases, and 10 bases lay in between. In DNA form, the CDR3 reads TGCAGTGCCGATGCAGGGACTGAAGCTTTCTTT. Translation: CSADAGTEAFF.

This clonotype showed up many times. CDR3 bases: TGTGCCAGCAGCCCCACTCCCTACGAGCAGTACTTC. It codes for CASSPTPYEQYF. The chain employs TRBV7-9 and TRBJ2-7, with D hard to call. The CDR3 length is 12 residues. V lost 5 bases, J lost 2 bases, and 7 bases lay in between. The V gene's germline CDR1 is SEHNR and CDR2 FQNEAQ (reference sequence).

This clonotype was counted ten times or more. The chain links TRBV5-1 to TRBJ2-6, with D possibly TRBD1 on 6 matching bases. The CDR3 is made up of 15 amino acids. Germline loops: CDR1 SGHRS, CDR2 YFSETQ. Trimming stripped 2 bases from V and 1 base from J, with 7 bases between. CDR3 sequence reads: CASSFTGSGANVLTF. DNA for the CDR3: TGCGCCAGCAGCTTCACAGGGTCTGGGGCCAACGTCCTGACTTTC.

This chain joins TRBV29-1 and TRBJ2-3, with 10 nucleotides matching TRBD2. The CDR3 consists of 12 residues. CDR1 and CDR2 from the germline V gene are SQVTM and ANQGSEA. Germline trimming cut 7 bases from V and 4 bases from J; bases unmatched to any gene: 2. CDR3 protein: CSALAGADTQYF. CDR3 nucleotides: TGCAGCGCCCTAGCGGGAGCAGATACGCAGTATTTT.

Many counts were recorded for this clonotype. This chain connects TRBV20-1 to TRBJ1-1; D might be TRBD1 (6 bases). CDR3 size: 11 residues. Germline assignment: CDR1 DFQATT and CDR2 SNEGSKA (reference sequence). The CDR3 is CGGLQGTEAFF. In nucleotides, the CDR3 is TGCGGGGGACTACAGGGAACTGAAGCTTTCTTT.

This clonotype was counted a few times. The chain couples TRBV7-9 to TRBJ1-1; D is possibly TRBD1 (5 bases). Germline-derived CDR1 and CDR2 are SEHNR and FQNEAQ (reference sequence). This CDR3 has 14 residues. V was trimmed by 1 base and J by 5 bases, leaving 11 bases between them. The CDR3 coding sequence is TGTGCCAGCAGCTTAGTGGGACGCGGGACTGAAGCTTTCTTT. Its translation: CASSLVGRGTEAFF.